These T cell receptor beta chains were read from a single sample in a study of blood T cell repertoires in COVID-19. Here immunoSEQ multiplex PCR was the method, and the copy in TCRdb shows in-frame clones only, minus some. The sample carries around 200,000 clones, approximately 91% recorded once. Input material: peripheral blood. Source of these receptors: a man aged 35 to 55 with acute or convalescent COVID-19. The CDR3 runs from the conserved cysteine through the conserved F or W. The D gene is left open where the match is weak. Expanded clones get a size class; other rows say once, few or many, or leave the size out.

v_call	j_call	clone_size	d_call	cdr3_aa	cdr3_nt
TRBV24-1	TRBJ1-1	NA	TRBD1	CATSDLVAGGREAFF	TGTGCCACCAGTGATTTGGTGGCAGGGGGAAGAGAGGCTTTCTTT
TRBV7-2	TRBJ2-7	NA	TRBD2	CASSPGTIPYEQYF	TGTGCCAGCAGCCCTGGGACTATCCCCTACGAGCAGTACTTC
TRBV19	TRBJ1-2	once	TRBD1	CASRQDRGDGYTF	TGTGCCAGTAGACAGGACAGGGGAGATGGCTACACCTTC
TRBV2	TRBJ2-3	NA	NA	CASSTNRVGEDTQYF	TGTGCCAGCAGTACAAACAGGGTTGGGGAAGATACGCAGTATTTT
TRBV2	TRBJ1-2	once	TRBD1	CASARTGGTNYGYTF	TGTGCCAGCGCCCGGACAGGGGGAACAAACTATGGCTACACCTTC
TRBV5-5	TRBJ1-1	NA	TRBD1	CASSRDGQGNTEAFF	TGTGCCAGCAGCCGAGACGGACAGGGAAACACTGAAGCTTTCTTT
TRBV10-2	TRBJ2-2	NA	NA	CASSEVVASNTGELFF	TGCGCCAGCAGTGAGGTTGTAGCGAGTAACACCGGGGAGCTGTTTTTT
TRBV28	TRBJ2-5	NA	NA	CASSPGDLQETQYF	TGTGCCAGCAGCCCCGGGGACTTACAAGAGACCCAGTACTTC
TRBV6-5	TRBJ2-3	NA	TRBD2	CASSSGLSSTDTQYF	TGTGCCAGCAGTTCGGGACTATCTAGCACAGATACGCAGTATTTT
TRBV5-1	TRBJ2-3	NA	TRBD2	CASSRTLAGPRTDTQYF	TGCGCCAGCAGTCGGACCCTAGCGGGGCCAAGGACAGATACGCAGTATTTT
TRBV2	TRBJ2-4	NA	TRBD1	CASSGDRASGKNIQYF	TGTGCCAGCAGTGGGGACAGGGCGTCGGGCAAAAACATTCAGTACTTC
TRBV7-9	TRBJ2-1	NA	NA	CASSLVFGGAEDNEQFF	TGTGCCAGCAGCTTGGTGTTCGGCGGGGCGGAAGACAATGAGCAGTTCTTC
TRBV6-2/TRBV6-3	TRBJ1-1	once	NA	CASTPSRLNTEAFF	TGTGCCAGCACCCCATCCCGGTTGAACACTGAAGCTTTCTTT
TRBV6-2/TRBV6-3	TRBJ1-1	NA	TRBD1	CASSPPPQGALLTEAFF	TGTGCCAGCAGCCCCCCACCTCAGGGGGCGCTGCTCACTGAAGCTTTCTTT
TRBV27	TRBJ2-1	NA	NA	CASSLGLNSYNEQFF	TGTGCCAGCAGTTTAGGGCTCAACTCCTACAATGAGCAGTTCTTC
TRBV4-1	TRBJ1-1	NA	NA	CASRDSVNTEAFF	TGCGCCAGCAGGGACTCGGTGAACACTGAAGCTTTCTTT
TRBV6-1	TRBJ2-7	few	NA	CASSEARGHEQYF	TGTGCCAGCAGTGAAGCAAGGGGTCACGAGCAGTACTTC
TRBV6-5	TRBJ1-4	NA	NA	CASSYGGAGKLFF	TGTGCCAGCAGTTACGGTGGGGCCGGAAAACTGTTTTTT
TRBV11-2	TRBJ1-2	once	TRBD1	CASSPGTGGLGYTF	TGTGCCAGCAGCCCCGGGACAGGGGGCTTAGGCTACACCTTC
TRBV28	TRBJ2-5	NA	NA	CASSLLAVGLGETQYF	TGTGCCAGCAGTTTATTAGCGGTTGGATTGGGAGAGACCCAGTACTTC
TRBV6-5	TRBJ2-7	NA	NA	CASLLDSTTYEQYF	TGTGCCAGCCTTTTGGACAGTACCACCTACGAGCAGTACTTC
TRBV19	TRBJ2-1	once	TRBD2	CASSPPWASGGSSYNEQFF	TGTGCCAGTAGTCCTCCCTGGGCTAGCGGGGGGAGCTCCTACAATGAGCAGTTCTTC
TRBV5-4	TRBJ2-6	NA	TRBD1	CASSGDRVGANVLTF	TGTGCCAGCAGCGGAGACAGGGTTGGGGCCAACGTCCTGACTTTC
TRBV19	TRBJ2-7	once	TRBD1	CASTAGGLPYEQYF	TGTGCCAGTACGGCAGGGGGCCTCCCCTACGAGCAGTACTTC
TRBV7-2	TRBJ2-7	NA	TRBD2	CASSLELGLAGEQYF	TGTGCCAGCAGCTTAGAACTGGGACTAGCGGGGGAGCAGTACTTC
TRBV5-1	TRBJ1-5	NA	NA	CASSLAPNQPQHF	TGCGCCAGCAGCTTGGCCCCGAATCAGCCCCAGCATTTT
TRBV2	TRBJ1-2	NA	NA	CAVPMGLGANYGYTF	TGTGCCGTACCTATGGGGCTGGGTGCTAACTATGGCTACACCTTC
TRBV6-5	TRBJ1-2	NA	TRBD1	CASSYDGTGDPYGYTF	TGTGCCAGCAGTTACGATGGGACAGGGGACCCCTATGGCTACACCTTC
TRBV2	TRBJ1-5	NA	TRBD1	CASSPDRGLRQPQHF	TGTGCCAGCAGTCCGGACAGGGGATTACGCCAGCCCCAGCATTTT
TRBV6-5	TRBJ1-6	NA	NA	CASSRGRESPLHF	TGTGCCAGCAGCCGGGGACGGGAGTCACCCCTCCACTTT
TRBV2	TRBJ2-1	NA	NA	CASTGGRESYEQFF	TGTGCCAGCACCGGGGGAAGAGAAAGCTATGAGCAGTTCTTC
TRBV30	TRBJ2-7	NA	TRBD1	CAWRRTGAGEQYF	TGTGCCTGGCGGCGGACAGGTGCTGGCGAGCAGTACTTC
TRBV5-1	TRBJ2-6	NA	NA	CASSLLAGAASGANVLTF	TGCGCCAGCAGCTTGTTGGCAGGGGCGGCCTCTGGGGCCAACGTCCTGACTTTC
TRBV18	TRBJ1-2	NA	TRBD1	CASSRDRGLIYGYTF	TGTGCCAGCTCACGAGACAGGGGGCTTATCTATGGCTACACCTTC
TRBV19	TRBJ1-1	NA	NA	CASYDRMNTEAFF	TGTGCCAGTTATGACAGGATGAACACTGAAGCTTTCTTT
TRBV5-1	TRBJ2-2	NA	NA	CASSLPLDIGGELFF	TGCGCCAGCAGCTTACCCCTCGACATTGGCGGGGAGCTGTTTTTT
TRBV7-9	TRBJ1-1	NA	NA	CASSPGGNTEAFF	TGTGCCAGCAGCCCGGGGGGGAACACTGAAGCTTTCTTT
TRBV10-3	TRBJ1-6	NA	TRBD1	CAISEGQGHSPLHF	TGTGCCATCAGTGAGGGACAGGGCCACTCACCCCTCCACTTT
TRBV5-8	TRBJ1-5	NA	NA	CASSLLGGSGNQPQHF	TGTGCCAGCAGCTTGTTGGGGGGGTCTGGCAATCAGCCCCAGCATTTT
TRBV6-5	TRBJ2-5	NA	NA	CASSRTVGLKTQYF	TGTGCCAGCAGTAGGACAGTAGGTCTGAAGACCCAGTACTTC
TRBV13	TRBJ1-3	once	TRBD1	CASSLGGQRSGNTIYF	TGTGCCAGCAGCTTAGGGGGACAGAGATCTGGAAACACCATATATTTT
TRBV20-1	TRBJ1-3	NA	TRBD1	CSASRQGSGTIYF	TGCAGTGCTAGTAGACAGGGCAGTGGCACCATATATTTT
TRBV6-5	TRBJ1-2	NA	NA	CASNPQGWGYGYTF	TGTGCCAGCAACCCCCAGGGGTGGGGCTATGGCTACACCTTC
TRBV5-6	TRBJ2-2	once	NA	CASSSDSGELFF	TGTGCCAGCAGCTCTGACTCCGGGGAGCTGTTTTTT
TRBV11-3	TRBJ2-5	NA	TRBD2	CASSLRASGGGQETQYF	TGTGCCAGCAGCTTAAGGGCTAGCGGGGGGGGCCAAGAGACCCAGTACTTC